These T cell receptor beta chains were read from a single sample in a study of shared clonotypes between healthy human individuals. Assay used: immunoSEQ multiplex PCR; TCRdb lists only in-frame clones, some missing. Counted here are about 590,000 clones, just under 97% occurring once; the ten biggest clones make up 0.085% to 0.11%. Material for sequencing was naive CD8+ T cells sorted from blood. These receptors were obtained from a woman aged 30 to 39 in good health. Both conserved end residues are part of each CDR3. The order of the fields is J gene, clone size, V gene, D gene, CDR3 DNA, CDR3 protein. The D gene is left open where the match is weak. Only part of the rows carry a size: once, few, many, or a class if the clone is expanded.

J: TRBJ2-7
size: NA
V: TRBV4-1
D: TRBD1
DNA: TGCGCCAGCAGCCACCGACAGGGCCACGAGCAGTACTTC
CDR3: CASSHRQGHEQYF

J: TRBJ2-7
size: NA
V: TRBV19
D: NA
DNA: TGTGCCAGTAGTCCCGGACAGGGAGGGTACGAGCAGTACTTC
CDR3: CASSPGQGGYEQYF

J: TRBJ2-1
size: NA
V: TRBV19
D: NA
DNA: TGTGCCAGTAGTATAGGGGCCGGACGGGAGATTTCGGATGAGCAGTTCTTC
CDR3: CASSIGAGREISDEQFF

J: TRBJ2-7
size: NA
V: TRBV27
D: NA
DNA: TGTGCCAGCAGTTATAGGGGCGAAACCTACGAGCAGTACTTC
CDR3: CASSYRGETYEQYF

J: TRBJ2-7
size: NA
V: TRBV28
D: NA
DNA: TGTGCCAGCAGTTGGGGGTTAAGGGGGTCCTACGAGCAGTACTTC
CDR3: CASSWGLRGSYEQYF

J: TRBJ1-1
size: NA
V: TRBV2
D: NA
DNA: TGTGCCAGCAGTGAACCCCCAGGGCTTGAAGCTTTCTTT
CDR3: CASSEPPGLEAFF

J: TRBJ2-5
size: NA
V: TRBV29-1
D: NA
DNA: TGCAGCGTTGTGGGCCGAGGCCAGGGAATCGAGACCCAGTACTTC
CDR3: CSVVGRGQGIETQYF

J: TRBJ1-2
size: NA
V: TRBV2
D: NA
DNA: TGTGCCAGCAGTGAAAAGGGGCAGGGAAGGATCGGCTATGGCTACACCTTC
CDR3: CASSEKGQGRIGYGYTF

J: TRBJ2-6
size: NA
V: TRBV10-2
D: NA
DNA: TGCGCCAGCAGTGAGTGGTTCTCTGGGGCCAACGTCCTGACTTTC
CDR3: CASSEWFSGANVLTF

J: TRBJ2-4
size: NA
V: TRBV9
D: TRBD2
DNA: TGTGCCAGCAGCGTAGGCCTAGGACTAGCGGGCAACATTCAGTACTTC
CDR3: CASSVGLGLAGNIQYF

J: TRBJ1-3
size: NA
V: TRBV2
D: NA
DNA: TGTGCCAGCAGTGATTGGGTCGGTCCCCTCTCTGGAAACACCATATATTTT
CDR3: CASSDWVGPLSGNTIYF

J: TRBJ2-5
size: once
V: TRBV28
D: TRBD1
DNA: TGTGCCAGCAGTCCCCCCGGACAGGACCAAGAGACCCAGTACTTC
CDR3: CASSPPGQDQETQYF

J: TRBJ2-2
size: NA
V: TRBV11-2
D: NA
DNA: TGTGCCAGCAGCTTAGAGGCGACCGGGGAGCTGTTTTTT
CDR3: CASSLEATGELFF

J: TRBJ2-7
size: once
V: TRBV28
D: TRBD1
DNA: TGTGCCAGCAATCCGTGGACAGGCTATGGAGAGCAGTACTTC
CDR3: CASNPWTGYGEQYF

J: TRBJ2-5
size: NA
V: TRBV5-8
D: NA
DNA: TGTGCCAGCAGTTTAGGAATGTACTTC
CDR3: CASSLGMYF

J: TRBJ1-1
size: NA
V: TRBV9
D: NA
DNA: TGTGCCAGCAGCGTAGATGGTGTGGGGGTAGGAGCTTTCTTT
CDR3: CASSVDGVGVGAFF

J: TRBJ2-1
size: NA
V: TRBV2
D: NA
DNA: TGTGCCAGCAAAGGACAGGGACTAAATGAGCAGTTCTTC
CDR3: CASKGQGLNEQFF

J: TRBJ2-1
size: NA
V: TRBV4-1
D: TRBD2
DNA: TGCGCCAGCAGCCAAGTGACTAGCGGGCCGACCTACAATGAGCAGTTCTTC
CDR3: CASSQVTSGPTYNEQFF

J: TRBJ1-2
size: NA
V: TRBV7-2
D: TRBD1
DNA: TGTGCCAGCAGCCCAGGGGGATTGGCGGCCGGTCCTGGCTATGGCTACACCTTC
CDR3: CASSPGGLAAGPGYGYTF

J: TRBJ2-3
size: NA
V: TRBV7-6
D: NA
DNA: TGTGCCAGCAGCTTTATCGCAGGGTGGAACACAGATACGCAGTATTTT
CDR3: CASSFIAGWNTDTQYF

J: TRBJ2-1
size: NA
V: TRBV6-5
D: NA
DNA: TGTGCCAGCAAACCGGGACCCACCTACAATGAGCAGTTCTTC
CDR3: CASKPGPTYNEQFF

J: TRBJ2-7
size: NA
V: TRBV13
D: TRBD2
DNA: TGTGCCAGCAGCTTAGCTAGCGGGAGCTCCTACGAGCAGTACTTC
CDR3: CASSLASGSSYEQYF

J: TRBJ1-1
size: NA
V: TRBV10-3
D: NA
DNA: TGTGCCATCAGTGACTCAGGGAACACTGAAGCTTTCTTT
CDR3: CAISDSGNTEAFF

J: TRBJ2-7
size: NA
V: TRBV5-6
D: NA
DNA: TGTGCCAGCAGCTTGTTGTCGGATGGATTTACCTACGAGCAGTACTTC
CDR3: CASSLLSDGFTYEQYF

J: TRBJ1-3
size: NA
V: TRBV10-3
D: NA
DNA: TGTGCCATCAGCCAGGGATTCGGAAACACCATATATTTT
CDR3: CAISQGFGNTIYF

J: TRBJ2-1
size: NA
V: TRBV6-5
D: NA
DNA: TGTGCCAGCAGTTACTCAGCGGAGGGTTGGTTGGATGAGCAGTTCTTC
CDR3: CASSYSAEGWLDEQFF

J: TRBJ2-7
size: NA
V: TRBV2
D: TRBD1
DNA: TGTGCCAGCAAGACCGGGACAGGAGTAGGTGAGCAGTACTTC
CDR3: CASKTGTGVGEQYF

J: TRBJ2-1
size: NA
V: TRBV18
D: NA
DNA: TGTGCCAGCTCACCGGGCTCGGGATCCGGCAATGAGCAGTTCTTC
CDR3: CASSPGSGSGNEQFF

J: TRBJ2-1
size: once
V: TRBV2
D: NA
DNA: TGTGCCAGCAGTGAAGGCAGGGGTTATGAGCAGTTCTTC
CDR3: CASSEGRGYEQFF

J: TRBJ1-5
size: few
V: TRBV4-1
D: NA
DNA: TGCGCCAGCAGCCGGGCCGGGACTCCCTGGAACCAGCCCCAGCATTTT
CDR3: CASSRAGTPWNQPQHF

J: TRBJ2-1
size: NA
V: TRBV4-1
D: TRBD2
DNA: TGCGCCAGCAGCCAGGGAACCGGGACTAGGTCCTACAATGAGCAGTTCTTC
CDR3: CASSQGTGTRSYNEQFF

J: TRBJ2-7
size: once
V: TRBV28
D: NA
DNA: TGTGCCAGCAGTTTGGCCGTGGGGGGCTCCTACGAGCAGTACTTC
CDR3: CASSLAVGGSYEQYF

J: TRBJ2-2
size: once
V: TRBV11-2
D: NA
DNA: TGTGCCAGCAGCCGTTTTCCGAGGGACATGGTGAACACCGGGGAGCTGTTTTTT
CDR3: CASSRFPRDMVNTGELFF

J: TRBJ2-7
size: NA
V: TRBV5-6
D: NA
DNA: TGTGCCAGCAGCATTCTAAGTGGCTACCCTTCCTACGAGCAGTACTTC
CDR3: CASSILSGYPSYEQYF

J: TRBJ2-3
size: NA
V: TRBV19
D: NA
DNA: TGTGCCAGTAGTATAGCCGTCACAGATACGCAGTATTTT
CDR3: CASSIAVTDTQYF

J: TRBJ2-1
size: NA
V: TRBV19
D: NA
DNA: TGTGCCAGTAGTATGTGGCACGGAGGCATCAATGAGCAGTTCTTC
CDR3: CASSMWHGGINEQFF

J: TRBJ2-7
size: NA
V: TRBV27
D: NA
DNA: TGTGCCAGCGCAGATTTGGGCTACGAGCAGTACTTC
CDR3: CASADLGYEQYF

J: TRBJ2-2
size: NA
V: TRBV4-1
D: NA
DNA: TGCGCCAGCACCGACACCGGGGAGCTGTTTTTT
CDR3: CASTDTGELFF

J: TRBJ2-7
size: NA
V: TRBV4-2
D: NA
DNA: TGTGCCAGCAGCCCTTCGACAGCGACTACCTACGAGCAGTACTTC
CDR3: CASSPSTATTYEQYF

J: TRBJ2-7
size: NA
V: TRBV4-1
D: TRBD2
DNA: TGCGCCAGCAGCCAAGCTCCCAGCGGGAAAGGCACGGGCGAGCAGTACTTC
CDR3: CASSQAPSGKGTGEQYF

J: TRBJ2-1
size: NA
V: TRBV27
D: TRBD2
DNA: TGTGCCAGCAGTTTTTCGGCGGGAGGGCCGTATGAGCAGTTCTTC
CDR3: CASSFSAGGPYEQFF

J: TRBJ1-1
size: NA
V: TRBV18
D: NA
DNA: TGTGCCAGCTCACCCGGGGTCCCTGAAGCTTTCTTT
CDR3: CASSPGVPEAFF

J: TRBJ2-7
size: once
V: TRBV2
D: NA
DNA: TGTGCCAGCAGTGATTCCAACGGGCCCTACGAGCAGTACTTC
CDR3: CASSDSNGPYEQYF

J: TRBJ1-2
size: NA
V: TRBV25-1
D: TRBD1
DNA: TGTGCCAGCAGTGAATGGACAGGGGGACCCGGTGGCTACACCTTC
CDR3: CASSEWTGGPGGYTF

J: TRBJ1-5
size: once
V: TRBV19
D: NA
DNA: TGTGCCAGTAGTAGGGGATCCGGGACCCAGCCCCAGCATTTT
CDR3: CASSRGSGTQPQHF

J: TRBJ1-5
size: once
V: TRBV28
D: NA
DNA: TGTGCCAGCAGTTCCCGGGGATATCAGCCCCAGCATTTT
CDR3: CASSSRGYQPQHF

J: TRBJ2-3
size: NA
V: TRBV6-4
D: TRBD1
DNA: TGTGCCAGCAGTCCAACAGGGGGCGGAGATACGCAGTATTTT
CDR3: CASSPTGGGDTQYF

J: TRBJ2-2
size: NA
V: TRBV9
D: NA
DNA: TGTGCCAGCGGAGGTTTGACTAATGAGAACACCGGGGAGCTGTTTTTT
CDR3: CASGGLTNENTGELFF

J: TRBJ1-4
size: once
V: TRBV6-1
D: NA
DNA: TGTGCCACCACTAGCGGGTATTCCACTAATGAAAAACTGTTTTTT
CDR3: CATTSGYSTNEKLFF

J: TRBJ2-7
size: NA
V: TRBV29-1
D: NA
DNA: TGCAGCGTTGAAGATTCCTACGAGCAGTACTTC
CDR3: CSVEDSYEQYF

J: TRBJ1-5
size: NA
V: TRBV27
D: NA
DNA: TGTGCCAGCTGGGGGAATGACAATCAGCCCCAGCATTTT
CDR3: CASWGNDNQPQHF